A single sample gave rise to the 26 T cell receptor beta chains below, sequenced in a study of blood T cell repertoires in COVID-19. Produced via immunoSEQ multiplex PCR; TCRdb's table is partial and in-frame only. The sample shows around 260,000 clones, just over 85% of them seen only once. Sequencing used peripheral blood. These receptors were collected from a woman aged 25 to 39 with active or convalescent COVID-19.

J is TRBJ2-3 and V is TRBV7-3, with D possibly TRBD2 on 6 matching bases. V was clipped by 5 bases and J by 6 bases, with 9 bases between them. CDR3 length: 12 amino acids. Germline V gives CDR1 SGHTA, CDR2 FQGTGA. CDR3 in amino acids: CASSSAGDTQYF. The CDR3, as DNA: TGTGCCAGCAGCAGCGCGGGGGATACGCAGTATTTT.

The rearrangement joins TRBV2 to TRBJ2-7; TRBD2 aligns across 11 bases. Trimming removed 2 bases from V and 1 base from J; junction bases left unmatched: 10. Per germline, CDR1 SNHLY and CDR2 FYNNEI. This CDR3 spans 18 amino acids. CDR3 DNA sequence: TGTGCCAGCAGTGAAAGCCCTAGCGGGGGGTCCCTATCCTACGAGCAGTACTTC. It is translated as CASSESPSGGSLSYEQYF.

The rearrangement uses TRBV19 and TRBJ2-3; 11 positions match TRBD2. The germline V gene encodes CDR1 LNHDA and CDR2 SQIVND (reference sequence). CDR3 size: 16 residues. V dropped 3 bases and J dropped 8; count of bases not matched to a gene: 10. CDR3 coding DNA: TGTGCCAGTAGTATGGACATAGCGGGGGGGCTGCGTACGCAGTATTTT. Its translation is CASSMDIAGGLRTQYF.

The count of this clone is one. The chain combines TRBV6-4 with TRBJ1-5; D unclear. The CDR3 length is 14 residues. Trimming shortened V by 7 bases and J by 0 bases, and 10 bases separated the two germline ends. The germline gives CDR1 MRHNA, CDR2 SNTAGT. This CDR3 is CASIRRDSNQPQHF. In nucleotides, the CDR3 is TGTGCCAGCATCCGGAGAGATAGCAATCAGCCCCAGCATTTT.

The chain uses TRBV5-8 and TRBJ1-5; the D is unclear. Trimming left V 4 bases short and J 0 bases short, with 17 bases between. This CDR3 is 17 amino acids long. Germline V gene sequence: CDR1 SGHTS, CDR2 YDEGEE. The CDR3 DNA reads TGTGCCAGCAGCCTGGGAATCACAGCGGATAGCAATCAGCCCCAGCATTTT. The encoded protein is CASSLGITADSNQPQHF.

V gene TRBV18 combines with J gene TRBJ1-2; D might be TRBD1 (5 bases). Germline V gene lookup returns CDR1 KGHSH and CDR2 LQKENI. The CDR3 has 15 amino acids. Trimming shortened V by 3 bases and J by 0 bases, and 11 bases separated the two germline ends. CDR3: CASSPVTGPNYGYTF. The CDR3, as DNA: TGTGCCAGCTCACCGGTAACAGGCCCTAACTATGGCTACACCTTC.

This CDR3 reads CASSLNQPSGGRQFF. The CDR3 DNA is TGTGCCAGCAGCTTGAATCAGCCTAGCGGGGGGAGACAGTTCTTC. V usage is TRBV5-4 and J usage is TRBJ2-1; 11 bases are shared with TRBD2. The CDR3 is 15 residues long. V lost 1 base and J lost 13; bases outside the gene matches: 10. Germline V gene data show CDR1 as SGHNT and CDR2 as YYREEE (reference sequence).

This rearrangement joins TRBV5-1 to TRBJ1-1, with unresolved D. Trimming pared 0 bases from V and 9 bases from J, leaving 15 bases between. The CDR3 has 14 amino acids. Germline-derived CDR1 and CDR2 are SGHRS and YFSETQ. CDR3 sequence: CASSLGGPPDQAFF. Here the CDR3 DNA reads TGCGCCAGCAGCTTGGGCGGGCCTCCGGACCAAGCTTTCTTT. Filled out from reference TRBV5-1 and TRBJ1-1, the complete variable domain reads KAGVTQTPRYLIKTRGQQVTLSCSPISGHRSVSWYQQTPGQGLQFLFEYFSETQRNKGNFPGRFSGRQFSNSRSEMNVSTLELGDSALYLCASSLGGPPDQAFFGQGTRLTVV.

The chain carries TRBV24-1 and TRBJ1-5; D not certain. Germline CDR1 is KGHDR and CDR2 is SFDVKD. V was clipped by 1 base and J by 8 bases, with 8 bases between them. The CDR3 contains 13 residues. CDR3 amino acids: CATSDFSGEPQHF. The DNA of the CDR3 is TGTGCCACCAGTGATTTCTCCGGGGAGCCCCAGCATTTT.

This clone was counted only a few times. The CDR3 DNA sequence: TGTGCCAGCAAACAGGGTGAAAAACTGTTTTTT. Translated, it gives CASKQGEKLFF. This rearrangement joins TRBV2 to TRBJ1-4, with a tentative D call TRBD1 (6 bases). The CDR3 has 11 amino acids. Germline assignment: CDR1 SNHLY and CDR2 FYNNEI. Deletions cut 7 bases from V and 7 bases from J, with 7 bases between.

The chain recombines TRBV7-2 with TRBJ2-7, with a weak D call TRBD2 (5 bases). Germline V gene lookup returns CDR1 SGHTA and CDR2 FQGNSA. The CDR3 length is 16 residues. V was pared by 1 base and J by 1 base, with 14 bases between. CDR3 sequence reads: CASSLGLAWRSYEQYF. In nucleotides, the CDR3 is TGTGCCAGCAGCTTAGGACTCGCCTGGAGGTCCTACGAGCAGTACTTC.

The rearrangement uses TRBV6-5 and TRBJ2-2; 7 bases map to TRBD2. The germline gives CDR1 MNHEY, CDR2 SVGAGI. V was clipped by 2 bases and J by 4 bases; unmatched bases: 4. The CDR3 sequence is 15 residues long. The CDR3 DNA sequence: TGTGCCAGCAGTTACGGGGGGGGACGCACCGGGGAGCTGTTTTTT. Its protein product is CASSYGGGRTGELFF.

This clone was observed a few times. The rearrangement uses TRBV3-1 (or the pseudogene TRBV3-2) and TRBJ1-2; D is perhaps TRBD1 (6 bases). Trimming stripped 3 bases from V and 8 bases from J, with 10 bases between. Germline CDR1 LGHDT, CDR2 YNNKEL (reference sequence). The CDR3 is 12 amino acids. The CDR3 sequence: CASSHLQGGYTF. The CDR3 DNA reads TGTGCCAGCAGCCACCTACAGGGAGGCTACACCTTC.

This rearrangement joins TRBV5-4 to TRBJ1-1; 7 bases are shared with TRBD1. V shed 2 bases, J shed 1 base, and the junction held 8 bases outside the gene matches. Germline loops: CDR1 SGHNT, CDR2 YYREEE (reference sequence). The CDR3 length is 16 residues. The CDR3 loop reads CASSLEQGRTNTEAFF. The CDR3 bases are TGTGCCAGCAGCTTAGAACAGGGGCGGACGAACACTGAAGCTTTCTTT.

The rearrangement joins TRBV7-9 to TRBJ1-3; no definite D call. CDR3 length equals 16 residues. From germline, CDR1 is SEHNR and CDR2 FQNEAQ (reference sequence). V was trimmed by 1 base and J by 4 bases, leaving 14 bases between them. As DNA, the CDR3 is TGTGCCAGCAGCTTAGGGTCAGGCAGTACGGGAAACACCATATATTTT. Protein: CASSLGSGSTGNTIYF.

The chain carries TRBV12-3 or TRBV12-4 and TRBJ2-7; TRBD1 is a possible D gene (6 bases). V was cut by 1 base and J by 6 bases, with 10 bases left in between. The CDR3 runs to 13 residues. The CDR3 region is CASSLDPRGEQYF. CDR3 in DNA: TGTGCCAGCAGTTTAGACCCCAGGGGCGAGCAGTACTTC.

As concerns this clone: Within the sample, other DNA sequences also encode this same CDR3. The chain combines TRBV18 with TRBJ1-1; 7 bases agree with TRBD1. The germline CDR1 and CDR2 sequences are KGHSH and LQKENI. The CDR3 extends over 14 amino acids. With 3 bases clipped from V and 2 bases from J, the junction kept 3 bases outside the gene matches. CDR3 residues: CASSPTGLNTEAFF. CDR3 coding DNA: TGTGCCAGCTCACCGACAGGGTTAAACACTGAAGCTTTCTTT.

The chain joins TRBV20-1 to TRBJ1-2; 8 positions match TRBD1. The germline CDR1 and CDR2 sequences are DFQATT and SNEGSKA (reference sequence). The CDR3 is 14 residues long. The ends lost 3 bases at V and 3 bases at J; junction bases unmatched: 6. The CDR3 DNA reads as TGCAGTGCTAGTCTCAGGGGGCAGCACTATGGCTACACCTTC. It translates to CSASLRGQHYGYTF.

The rearrangement joins TRBV21-1 to TRBJ2-7; the D call in the table, TRBD2, was not verified against the DNA. TRBV21-1 is designated a pseudogene. This CDR3 has 22 residues. DNA of the CDR3: TGTGCCAGCAGCAAAGAGGTAATTGAGGAGACTCGGAGCGGGGGGGCCTCCTACGAGCAGTACTTC. Its protein product is CASSKEVIEETRSGGASYEQYF.

This clone was found once. This chain connects TRBV6-6 to TRBJ2-3, with D possibly matching TRBD1 (5 bases). The CDR3 totals 14 residues. V lost 7 bases, J lost 2 bases, and 13 bases lay in between. The germline V gene has CDR1 MNHNY and CDR2 SVGAGI (reference sequence). CDR3 loop: CASKFDRYTDTQYF. In nucleotides, the CDR3 is TGTGCCAGCAAATTCGACAGATACACAGATACGCAGTATTTT.

The chain couples TRBV7-9 to TRBJ1-4; TRBD1 agrees at 9 bases. Germline V gives CDR1 SEHNR, CDR2 FQNEAQ (reference sequence). The V and J ends lost 5 bases and 6 bases, in that order; junction bases with no gene match: 7. This CDR3 comprises 15 residues. CDR3 loop: CASSLEGQGYEKLFF. As DNA, the CDR3 is TGTGCCAGCAGCCTAGAGGGACAGGGTTATGAAAAACTGTTTTTT.

The CDR3 reads CASRGERGFYNEQFF. The CDR3 DNA follows: TGTGCCAGCAGGGGGGAGAGGGGGTTCTACAATGAGCAGTTCTTC. The rearrangement joins TRBV6-5 to TRBJ2-1; D is perhaps TRBD1 (6 bases). V was pared by 6 bases and J by 3 bases, with 15 bases between. Germline V lookup: CDR1 MNHEY, CDR2 SVGAGI. The CDR3 length is 15 residues.

The chain links TRBV18 to TRBJ2-5; 11 nucleotides match TRBD1. There are 16 residues in the CDR3. V dropped 2 bases and J dropped 4; count of bases not matched to a gene: 6. Germline V lookup: CDR1 KGHSH, CDR2 LQKENI. The CDR3 loop is CASSPWTGGGGETQYF. CDR3 coding DNA: TGTGCCAGCTCACCATGGACAGGGGGCGGAGGAGAGACCCAGTACTTC.

The J gene is TRBJ2-3, the V gene TRBV7-2; 8 bases line up with TRBD2. In germline, CDR1 is SGHTA, CDR2 FQGNSA. The V gene end was trimmed by 2 bases and the J gene end by 11 bases; junction bases not matched to a gene: 6. This CDR3 has 13 amino acids. Here the CDR3 reads CASSLSYGGGQYF. The CDR3 DNA reads TGTGCCAGCAGCTTAAGTTACGGGGGGGGGCAGTATTTT.

This chain links TRBV7-8 with TRBJ1-5, with 10 bases identical to TRBD1. Trimming removed 4 bases from V and 6 bases from J; junction bases left unmatched: 9. Germline-derived CDR1 and CDR2 are SGHVS and FQNEAQ. The CDR3 loop spans 16 amino acids. CDR3 residues: CASSYSGTGVGQPQHF. CDR3 in DNA: TGTGCCAGCAGCTACAGTGGGACAGGGGTTGGTCAGCCCCAGCATTTT.

The chain is built from TRBV3-1 (or the pseudogene TRBV3-2) and TRBJ1-1; D is perhaps TRBD1 (5 bases). V was shortened by 5 bases and J by 3 bases, with 13 bases between the two germline ends. The germline V gene has CDR1 LGHDT and CDR2 YNNKEL (reference sequence). The CDR3 runs 14 residues. The CDR3 DNA reads as TGTGCCAGCAGCTGGCGGGGGAGGGACACTGAAGCTTTCTTT. Amino acids: CASSWRGRDTEAFF.